This passage covers 13 T cell receptor beta chains from one sample sequenced in a study of control samples from healthy donors and cancer patients. Sequencing was performed with immunoSEQ multiplex PCR; in TCRdb, only in-frame clones are kept and a portion is missing. This sample has 40,000 to 60,000 clones, with approximately 86% found just once. What was sequenced was PBMCs. These receptor sequences come from a man in his sixties with head and neck cancer.

This sequence joins TRBV11-2 and TRBJ2-1, with TRBD2 matching over 12 bases. Germline V gene sequence: CDR1 SGHAT, CDR2 FQNNGV. This CDR3 comprises 17 residues. The trim removed 5 bases at V and 1 base at J, leaving 6 bases unmatched. The CDR3 DNA reads as TGTGCCAGCAGCGCGACACTAGCGGGGGGTTCCTACAATGAGCAGTTCTTC. Amino acids: CASSATLAGGSYNEQFF. The whole variable domain, remainder taken from reference TRBV11-2 and TRBJ2-1, is EAGVAQSPRYKIIEKRQSVAFWCNPISGHATLYWYQQILGQGPKLLIQFQNNGVVDDSQLPKDRFSAERLKGVDSTLKIQPAKLEDSAVYLCASSATLAGGSYNEQFFGPGTRLTVL.

This rearrangement joins TRBV3-1 (or the pseudogene TRBV3-2) to TRBJ2-7; a weak D match, TRBD2 (5 bases). The V gene's germline CDR1 is LGHDT and CDR2 YNNKEL (reference sequence). The V end was cut by 4 bases, the J end by 4 bases, with 23 bases between. There are 17 residues in the CDR3. The chain's CDR3 is CASSLPTPRVLKYEQYF. The DNA for the CDR3 is TGTGCCAGCAGCCTGCCGACCCCGCGGGTCCTAAAATACGAGCAGTACTTC.

This clone was counted once. The chain couples TRBV9 to TRBJ1-3, with unresolved D. Trimming stripped 0 bases from V and 2 bases from J, with 9 bases between. Looked up from germline, CDR1 is SGDLS and CDR2 is YYNGEE. The CDR3 sequence is 15 residues long. The CDR3 bases are TGTGCCAGCAGCGTAGAACAGCTAGCTGGAAACACCATATATTTT. Translation gives CASSVEQLAGNTIYF.

The chain carries TRBV10-3 and TRBJ1-2; D unresolved. Germline V gives CDR1 ENHRY, CDR2 SYGVKD. The V and J ends lost 4 bases and 3 bases respectively, with 21 bases between them. The CDR3 covers 17 residues. The CDR3 reads CAISVLEGGGDHYGYTF. The CDR3 DNA follows: TGTGCCATCAGTGTTTTAGAGGGTGGAGGAGATCACTATGGCTACACCTTC.

This chain joins TRBV27 and TRBJ1-1; TRBD1 aligns across 7 bases. CDR1 and CDR2 from the germline V gene are MNHEY and SMNVEV (reference sequence). The CDR3 runs to 15 residues. V was pared by 3 bases and J by 5 bases, with 9 bases of the junction left unmatched. The CDR3 nucleotides read TGTGCCAGCAGTTTTTATAGGACAGGCTTTACTGAAGCTTTCTTT. It is translated as CASSFYRTGFTEAFF.

This sequence joins TRBV7-3 and TRBJ2-2; 10 bases align to TRBD2. Trimming cost V 7 bases and J 5 bases; bases outside gene matches: 7. Germline CDR1 SGHTA, CDR2 FQGTGA. CDR3 size: 15 residues. DNA of the CDR3: TGTGCCAGCAAGCGAGCGGGAGGGCCTACCGGGGAGCTGTTTTTT. Translated, it gives CASKRAGGPTGELFF.

The chain links TRBV13 to TRBJ2-5; no clear D. Germline values: CDR1 PRHDT, CDR2 FYEKMQ (reference sequence). V lost 2 bases to trimming and J lost 4 bases, with 11 bases between them. The CDR3 is made up of 14 amino acids. The DNA for the CDR3 is TGTGCCAGCAGCTTATGGTCCCTCGCAGAGACCCAGTACTTC. Translated: CASSLWSLAETQYF.

This clone has only one observation. The genes are TRBV6-2 or TRBV6-3 and TRBJ2-3, with D possibly matching TRBD2 (6 bases). The germline CDR1 and CDR2 sequences are MNHEY and SVGEGT. The CDR3 has 21 residues. V was pared by 0 bases and J by 4 bases, with 29 bases between. The CDR3 spells CASSYSLAAGTWGVESDTQYF. CDR3 DNA sequence: TGTGCCAGCAGTTACTCCCTTGCGGCCGGGACTTGGGGAGTGGAGTCAGATACGCAGTATTTT.

This chain links TRBV19 with TRBJ2-1, with 9 bases identical to TRBD1. Germline assignment: CDR1 LNHDA and CDR2 SQIVND (reference sequence). The CDR3 totals 13 residues. Germline trimming cut 6 bases from V and 8 bases from J; bases unmatched to any gene: 5. The CDR3 bases are TGTGCCAGTAGCCCACAGGGGGCATATGAGCAGTTCTTC. It specifies CASSPQGAYEQFF.

The CDR3 region has the DNA TGTGCCAGCAGTTTAGGGTACACTGAAGCTTTCTTT. This encodes CASSLGYTEAFF. The chain has TRBV12-3 or TRBV12-4 and TRBJ1-1; D not certain. The CDR3 is 12 amino acids. Trimming took off 1 base at V and 3 bases at J, with 3 bases between the two ends.

This clone appeared once. This chain uses TRBV5-1 with TRBJ2-7, with 8 bases that match TRBD2. The CDR3 consists of 14 residues. Germline CDR1 and CDR2: SGHRS and YFSETQ. V lost 5 bases and J lost 0; bases outside the gene matches: 4. The CDR3 DNA is TGCGCCAGCAGGCTAGCGGGTAGCTCCTACGAGCAGTACTTC. Translated: CASRLAGSSYEQYF.

This clone showed up just a few times. The chain carries TRBV5-6 and TRBJ1-2; D is possibly TRBD1 (6 bases). V lost 4 bases to trimming and J lost 8 bases, with 24 bases between them. CDR3 length: 16 amino acids. CDR1 and CDR2 (germline): SGHDT, YYEEEE. CDR3 DNA: TGTGCCAGCAGCCTCTGGGTCCAGGGGCGCCGATCGGGCTACACCTTC. The encoded protein is CASSLWVQGRRSGYTF.

The chain combines TRBV19 with TRBJ1-3; D gene uncertain. The CDR3 sequence is 14 residues long. Germline V gives CDR1 LNHDA, CDR2 SQIVND (reference sequence). With 5 bases removed from V and 0 bases from J, the gap between germline ends came to 8 bases. The CDR3 nucleotides are TGTGCCAGTAGTCTAGTAGACTCTGGAAACACCATATATTTT. Its protein product is CASSLVDSGNTIYF.